The 21 T cell receptor beta chains reported below all come from one sample, sequenced in a study of blood T cells in healthy people across ages. The second PCR ran roughly 7 to 11 cycles with a sample-barcoded 5' primer and J-beta primers. MiXCR was run by TCRdb on the 5' RACE reads, yielding one entry per CDR3 protein. The sample contains 1.5 million or so distinct CDR3 sequences, 42% of which appear only once. Material: blood. These receptor sequences come from a woman between 18 and 29 years old in good health.

In DNA, the CDR3 is TGTGCCAGCAGCCCACGCCGGGGGGCCGAGGAAGATACGCAGTATTTT. It specifies CASSPRRGAEEDTQYF. This rearrangement joins TRBV9 to TRBJ2-3, with D possibly TRBD2 on 7 matching bases. CDR1 is SGDLS, CDR2 YYNGEE, per germline. The CDR3 spans 16 residues. Trimming pared 4 bases from V and 5 bases from J, leaving 20 bases between.

The gene calls are TRBV30 and TRBJ2-2, with TRBD2 matching over 8 bases. Trimming removed 0 bases from V and 7 bases from J; junction bases left unmatched: 7. The CDR3 is made up of 15 amino acids. Germline V gene sequence: CDR1 GTSNPN, CDR2 SVGIG (reference sequence). The CDR3: CAWSVPGGPGGELFF. CDR3 in DNA: TGTGCCTGGAGTGTCCCGGGGGGGCCTGGCGGGGAGCTGTTTTTT. Filled out from reference TRBV30 and TRBJ2-2, the complete variable domain reads SQTIHQWPATLVQPVGSPLSLECTVEGTSNPNLYWYRQAAGRGLQLLFYSVGIGQISSEVPQNLSASRPQDRQFILSSKKLLLSDSGFYLCAWSVPGGPGGELFFGEGSRLTVL.

This clonotype was found a few times. This chain joins TRBV20-1 and TRBJ2-7, with D possibly being TRBD2 (5 bases). Germline V gene lookup returns CDR1 DFQATT and CDR2 SNEGSKA (reference sequence). V was clipped by 3 bases and J by 1 base, with 16 bases between them. This CDR3 contains 15 residues. CDR3 residues: CSASLSGRGSYEQYF. For the CDR3, the DNA is TGCAGTGCTAGCCTCTCCGGACGGGGTTCCTACGAGCAGTACTTC.

The CDR3 bases are TGTGCCAGCAGTTACTCGGGACTGATTGGGAGTTCACCCCTCCACTTT. The encoded protein is CASSYSGLIGSSPLHF. The chain carries TRBV6-5 and TRBJ1-6; possibly TRBD1 for D (5 bases). CDR1 is MNHEY and CDR2 is SVGAGI in the germline V gene. The CDR3 has 16 amino acids. Trimming stripped 0 bases from V and 9 bases from J, with 15 bases between.

This chain joins TRBV21-1 and TRBJ2-5; the table's D call, TRBD1, was not checked against the DNA. TRBV21-1 is a pseudogene segment. The CDR3 has 18 residues. The CDR3 here is CASSTVGGEGCGKETQYF. The CDR3 DNA reads TGTGCCAGCAGCACAGTCGGGGGAGAGGGTTGTGGCAAAGAGACCCAGTACTTC.

The chain recombines TRBV9 with TRBJ2-3; either TRBD1 or TRBD2 may supply D (6 bases each). V lost 0 bases, J lost 3 bases, and 11 bases lay in between. Germline V gives CDR1 SGDLS, CDR2 YYNGEE. The CDR3 covers 15 residues. CDR3 region: CASSVDLGGTDTQYF. Written as DNA, the CDR3 is TGTGCCAGCAGCGTAGATCTAGGGGGGACAGATACGCAGTATTTT.

The genes are TRBV5-1 and TRBJ2-7; TRBD2 aligns across 10 bases. CDR1 is SGHRS and CDR2 is YFSETQ in the germline V gene. CDR3 length equals 15 residues. V was clipped by 2 bases and J by 4 bases; unmatched bases: 6. The CDR3 protein is CASSFLTSGEYEQYF. As DNA, the CDR3 is TGCGCCAGCAGCTTTCTAACTAGCGGGGAATACGAGCAGTACTTC.

Many counts were recorded for this clonotype. This sequence joins TRBV5-1 and TRBJ2-1; D remains unclear. Between the trimmed V and J ends, which lost 3 bases and 0 bases, there was a span of 7 bases. The CDR3 consists of 14 residues. CDR1 and CDR2 from the germline V gene are SGHRS and YFSETQ. DNA of the CDR3: TGCGCCAGCAGCTCGGACGGCTCCTACAATGAGCAGTTCTTC. It translates to CASSSDGSYNEQFF. The whole variable domain, filled in from reference TRBV5-1 and TRBJ2-1, reads KAGVTQTPRYLIKTRGQQVTLSCSPISGHRSVSWYQQTPGQGLQFLFEYFSETQRNKGNFPGRFSGRQFSNSRSEMNVSTLELGDSALYLCASSSDGSYNEQFFGPGTRLTVL.

The rearrangement joins TRBV20-1 to TRBJ1-2, with TRBD1 identical over 7 bases. Germline V CDR1 and CDR2: DFQATT, SNEGSKA (reference sequence). The CDR3 is 11 amino acids. The V gene end was trimmed by 3 bases and the J gene end by 8 bases; junction bases not matched to a gene: 3. The CDR3 DNA reads as TGCAGTGCTAGTAACAGGGGCGGCTACACCTTC. Translating gives CSASNRGGYTF.

This chain connects TRBV5-1 to TRBJ1-1, with 9 bases fitting TRBD1. The germline CDR1 and CDR2 sequences are SGHRS and YFSETQ. J was trimmed by 2 bases and V by 4 bases; bases with no gene match: 6. CDR3 length equals 15 residues. CDR3 bases: TGCGCCAGCAGCGGGACGACAGGGGGAAACACTGAAGCTTTCTTT. Its protein product is CASSGTTGGNTEAFF.

The V call is TRBV11-2, the J call TRBJ1-2, with D unresolved. V was clipped by 0 bases and J by 4 bases, with 12 bases between them. The CDR3 spans 15 residues. Germline V gene data show CDR1 as SGHAT and CDR2 as FQNNGV. CDR3: CASSLEAIPSYGYTF. The CDR3 DNA reads as TGTGCCAGCAGCTTAGAGGCGATCCCTAGCTATGGCTACACCTTC. Filled out from reference TRBV11-2 and TRBJ1-2, the complete variable domain reads EAGVAQSPRYKIIEKRQSVAFWCNPISGHATLYWYQQILGQGPKLLIQFQNNGVVDDSQLPKDRFSAERLKGVDSTLKIQPAKLEDSAVYLCASSLEAIPSYGYTFGSGTRLTVV.

This clonotype was observed a handful of times. The genes are TRBV5-1 and TRBJ2-7; TRBD1 might be the D (5 bases). Trimming stripped 1 base from V and 6 bases from J, with 14 bases between. The CDR3 sequence is 14 residues long. CDR1 is SGHRS, CDR2 YFSETQ, per germline. The CDR3 spells CASSLIPGQGEQYF. The CDR3 DNA reads as TGCGCCAGCAGCTTGATTCCGGGCCAGGGCGAGCAGTACTTC.

This clonotype was seen a few times. J is TRBJ2-7 and V is TRBV7-9; D is ambiguous. The CDR3 runs 14 residues. Trimming stripped 1 base from V and 4 bases from J, with 11 bases between. Germline CDR1 SEHNR, CDR2 FQNEAQ (reference sequence). The CDR3, as DNA: TGTGCCAGCAGCTTAGAAGGGATAGGGTACGAGCAGTACTTC. Its translation is CASSLEGIGYEQYF.

This clonotype appeared a few times. The rearrangement joins TRBV12-3 or TRBV12-4 to TRBJ2-1, with D possibly being TRBD2 (6 bases). The CDR3 is 13 amino acids. Trimming left V 6 bases short and J 8 bases short, with 14 bases between. The CDR3 DNA is TGTGCCAGCAGACGGGGGAAGGACGATGAGCAGTTCTTC. As protein: CASRRGKDDEQFF.

The chain combines TRBV28 with TRBJ2-7; 8 positions agree with TRBD1. The CDR3 sequence is 15 residues long. V was clipped by 4 bases and J by 0 bases; unmatched bases: 5. Germline assignment: CDR1 MDHEN and CDR2 SYDVKM. In DNA, the CDR3 is TGTGCCAGCAGTTCGCAGGGGGCGGGCTCCTACGAGCAGTACTTC. It specifies CASSSQGAGSYEQYF.

The chain is built from TRBV3-1 and TRBJ1-2; D gene unclear. CDR3 length equals 15 residues. V was trimmed by 0 bases and J by 1 base, leaving 9 bases between them. Germline V gives CDR1 LGHDT, CDR2 YNNKEL (reference sequence). CDR3 DNA sequence: TGTGCCAGCAGCCAAGATCTTAGGTTTAACTATGGCTACACCTTC. This encodes CASSQDLRFNYGYTF.

This clonotype was observed a few times. This rearrangement joins TRBV5-1 to TRBJ2-4; 7 bases map to TRBD2. The V gene's germline CDR1 is SGHRS and CDR2 YFSETQ. The ends lost 4 bases at V and 6 bases at J; junction bases unmatched: 10. This CDR3 has 15 residues. The CDR3 sequence is CASSAQWGGSNIQYF. The DNA for the CDR3 is TGCGCCAGCAGCGCCCAATGGGGGGGGTCAAACATTCAGTACTTC.

The chain has TRBV27 and TRBJ2-1; D possibly matches TRBD1 or TRBD2 (5 bases each). Trimming stripped 7 bases from V and 6 bases from J, with 16 bases between. The CDR3 contains 14 residues. Per germline, CDR1 MNHEY and CDR2 SMNVEV (reference sequence). DNA of the CDR3: TGTGCCAGCAAAACTTTGGGGGATTGCAATGAGCAGTTCTTC. Protein product: CASKTLGDCNEQFF.

This sequence joins TRBV20-1 and TRBJ2-7; D possibly corresponds to TRBD1 (6 bases). V gave up 5 bases and J gave up 3 bases, with 11 bases separating them. This CDR3 region has 12 residues. CDR1 is DFQATT, CDR2 SNEGSKA, per germline (reference sequence). The CDR3 region is CSAEDRHYEQYF. The CDR3 DNA reads as TGCAGTGCTGAAGACAGGCACTACGAGCAGTACTTC.

This sequence joins TRBV5-1 and TRBJ1-1; D gene uncertain. The CDR3 is 12 residues long. V lost 5 bases and J 11 bases, leaving 16 bases between the germline ends. The germline gives CDR1 SGHRS, CDR2 YFSETQ. The CDR3 DNA reads TGCGCCAGCAGTGTAATGGGGTCGGAGGCTTTCTTT. As protein: CASSVMGSEAFF.

As regards this clonotype: The junction and the germline gene differ at one end; a read error may be behind it. The chain joins TRBV20-1 to TRBJ2-6; the D gene is possibly TRBD1 (5 bases). The germline CDR1 and CDR2 sequences are DFQATT and SNEGSKA (reference sequence). The CDR3 totals 14 residues. The CDR3 spells CSARTGSGAHVLTF. For the CDR3, the DNA is TGCAGTGCCCGGACCGGCTCTGGGGCCCACGTCCTGACTTTC.